This is a list of T cell receptor beta chains from one sample in a study of T cells in Graves' hyperthyroidism and ophthalmopathy. TCRdb re-derived calls from the multiplex PCR reads in MiXCR, one entry per CDR3 protein. The sample consists of 700,000 or so distinct CDR3 sequences, about a sixth of them appearing once. The sequenced material came from blood. The receptors were gathered from a man aged 18 to 35 with Graves' hyperthyroidism. Both conserved end residues are part of each CDR3. D genes are given only for firm matches. Clone size, where shown, is once, few, many, or a class for clones that have expanded.

clone size: -
D gene: -
J gene: TRBJ2-1
V gene: TRBV3-1
CDR3 protein: CASSPAGIVYNEQFF
CDR3 DNA: TGTGCCAGCAGCCCTGCCGGGATCGTTTACAATGAGCAGTTCTTC

clone size: many
D gene: TRBD1
J gene: TRBJ2-3
V gene: TRBV7-3
CDR3 protein: CASSSQGGSDTQYF
CDR3 DNA: TGTGCCAGCAGCTCACAGGGGGGTAGTGATACGCAGTATTTT

clone size: many
D gene: -
J gene: TRBJ1-5
V gene: TRBV27
CDR3 protein: CASSYGNNQPQHF
CDR3 DNA: TGTGCCAGCAGTTACGGGAACAATCAGCCCCAGCATTTT

clone size: many
D gene: -
J gene: TRBJ2-5
V gene: TRBV28
CDR3 protein: CASGQETQYF
CDR3 DNA: TGTGCCAGCGGCCAAGAGACCCAGTACTTC

clone size: many
D gene: -
J gene: TRBJ1-6
V gene: TRBV6-2/TRBV6-3
CDR3 protein: CASRSGHSNSPLHF
CDR3 DNA: TGTGCCAGCAGATCGGGACATTCTAATTCACCCCTCCACTTT

clone size: many
D gene: -
J gene: TRBJ2-7
V gene: TRBV2
CDR3 protein: CASSEAMAYEQYF
CDR3 DNA: TGTGCCAGCAGTGAAGCTATGGCATACGAGCAGTACTTC

clone size: many
D gene: -
J gene: TRBJ1-1
V gene: TRBV4-1
CDR3 protein: CASSQDGTTEAFF
CDR3 DNA: TGCGCCAGCAGCCAGGACGGCACGACTGAAGCTTTCTTT

clone size: few
D gene: TRBD1
J gene: TRBJ1-3
V gene: TRBV7-8
CDR3 protein: CASSLKGQGLGNTIYF
CDR3 DNA: TGTGCCAGCAGCTTAAAGGGACAGGGTTTAGGAAACACCATATATTTT

clone size: many
D gene: TRBD1
J gene: TRBJ2-1
V gene: TRBV29-1
CDR3 protein: CSVMTDRGVFNEQFF
CDR3 DNA: TGCAGCGTGATGACTGACAGGGGAGTATTCAATGAGCAGTTCTTC

clone size: few
D gene: -
J gene: TRBJ2-1
V gene: TRBV6-5
CDR3 protein: CASSYSLGSSYNEQFF
CDR3 DNA: TGTGCCAGCAGTTACTCGCTGGGGAGCTCCTACAATGAGCAGTTCTTC

clone size: -
D gene: -
J gene: TRBJ2-2
V gene: TRBV14
CDR3 protein: CASSRGNVNTGELFF
CDR3 DNA: TGTGCCAGCAGCCGAGGCAATGTTAACACCGGGGAGCTGTTTTTT

clone size: -
D gene: -
J gene: TRBJ2-1
V gene: TRBV19
CDR3 protein: CASSISGLPYNEQFF
CDR3 DNA: TGTGCCAGTAGTATAAGCGGGCTTCCCTACAATGAGCAGTTCTTC

clone size: few
D gene: -
J gene: TRBJ2-5
V gene: TRBV6-1
CDR3 protein: CASASGQWWETQYF
CDR3 DNA: TGTGCCAGCGCTTCGGGCCAGTGGTGGGAGACCCAGTACTTC

clone size: many
D gene: -
J gene: TRBJ1-4
V gene: TRBV12-3/TRBV12-4
CDR3 protein: CASSYRVTNEKLFF
CDR3 DNA: TGTGCCAGCAGCTACAGGGTCACTAATGAAAAACTGTTTTTT

clone size: -
D gene: TRBD2
J gene: TRBJ2-7
V gene: TRBV9
CDR3 protein: CASSNGGLAGDEQYF
CDR3 DNA: TGTGCCAGCAGCAACGGGGGACTAGCGGGAGACGAGCAGTACTTC

clone size: few
D gene: TRBD2
J gene: TRBJ2-1
V gene: TRBV20-1
CDR3 protein: CSAQTSGRGSYNEQFF
CDR3 DNA: TGCAGTGCTCAGACTAGCGGGAGAGGGTCCTACAATGAGCAGTTCTTC

clone size: many
D gene: -
J gene: TRBJ2-7
V gene: TRBV10-2
CDR3 protein: CASSAGRDSYEQYF
CDR3 DNA: TGCGCCAGCAGCGCCGGGAGAGACTCCTACGAGCAGTACTTC

clone size: -
D gene: -
J gene: TRBJ2-3
V gene: TRBV18
CDR3 protein: CASSPEGTYTQYF
CDR3 DNA: TGTGCCAGCTCACCGGAGGGCACATATACGCAGTATTTT

clone size: many
D gene: TRBD2
J gene: TRBJ2-2
V gene: TRBV7-3
CDR3 protein: CASSLTSGSTGELFF
CDR3 DNA: TGTGCCAGCAGCTTAACTAGCGGGAGCACCGGGGAGCTGTTTTTT

clone size: -
D gene: TRBD2
J gene: TRBJ2-2
V gene: TRBV28
CDR3 protein: CASSTPETGTSGRTGELFF
CDR3 DNA: TGTGCCAGCAGTACTCCGGAAACCGGGACTAGCGGGAGGACCGGGGAGCTGTTTTTT

clone size: -
D gene: TRBD1
J gene: TRBJ2-3
V gene: TRBV6-1
CDR3 protein: CASRVTGARADTQYF
CDR3 DNA: TGTGCCAGCAGAGTAACAGGGGCGAGAGCAGATACGCAGTATTTT

clone size: many
D gene: TRBD1
J gene: TRBJ2-3
V gene: TRBV19
CDR3 protein: CASSLDRGKDTQYF
CDR3 DNA: TGTGCCAGTAGTTTGGACAGGGGAAAAGATACGCAGTATTTT

clone size: -
D gene: -
J gene: TRBJ1-1
V gene: TRBV11-2
CDR3 protein: CASSLDVHLAGWTEAFF
CDR3 DNA: TGTGCCAGCAGCTTAGATGTTCACCTGGCAGGGTGGACTGAAGCTTTCTTT

clone size: many
D gene: TRBD1
J gene: TRBJ1-5
V gene: TRBV11-3
CDR3 protein: CASSPGTGTDQPQHF
CDR3 DNA: TGTGCCAGCAGCCCCGGGACAGGGACTGATCAGCCCCAGCATTTT

clone size: many
D gene: TRBD2
J gene: TRBJ2-7
V gene: TRBV28
CDR3 protein: CASSLFRSVGGEQYF
CDR3 DNA: TGTGCCAGCAGTTTATTTCGGAGCGTGGGGGGGGAGCAGTACTTC

clone size: -
D gene: -
J gene: TRBJ2-5
V gene: TRBV12-3/TRBV12-4
CDR3 protein: CASSSGAGVGETQYF
CDR3 DNA: TGTGCCAGCAGTTCAGGGGCGGGGGTCGGAGAGACCCAGTACTTC

clone size: -
D gene: -
J gene: TRBJ1-4
V gene: TRBV5-1
CDR3 protein: CASSLSRREGHEKLFF
CDR3 DNA: TGCGCCAGCAGCTTGTCGAGACGGGAGGGACACGAAAAACTGTTTTTT

clone size: few
D gene: -
J gene: TRBJ1-3
V gene: TRBV19
CDR3 protein: CASSVTGNTIYF
CDR3 DNA: TGTGCCAGTAGCGTGACCGGAAACACCATATATTTT

clone size: few
D gene: TRBD2
J gene: TRBJ2-1
V gene: TRBV18
CDR3 protein: CASSPGLAGGGNEQFF
CDR3 DNA: TGTGCCAGCTCACCCGGACTAGCGGGAGGGGGCAATGAGCAGTTCTTC